This TCR beta chain was found in a study of cytomegalovirus exposure and HLA in healthy donors. Study-level information: Genetic ancestry analysis placed 75% to 85% of the roughly 400 donors that were genotyped in the Caucasian-associated cluster.

With regard to this clone: As yet, its antigen is unknown.

Study-level points and caveats: Apart from CMV serostatus, no immune exposure information was available. An ancestry cluster, one associated with Asian ancestry, reportedly showed fewer N-insertions than the roughly 610-donor mean in a later analysis. Exclusion applied to some V segments, including TRBV6-2 and TRBV6-3, as they were indistinguishable.

Primers included in the PCR were 60 Vbeta and 13 Jbeta primers. Sequencing used immunoSEQ multiplex PCR; TCRdb keeps in-frame clones, though not all of them. The sample carries about 220,000 clones, 65% to 85% recorded once. CDR1 and CDR2 from the germline V gene are ENHRY and SYGVKD. Trimming took 3 bases from V and 7 from J, leaving 27 bases between them. The CDR3 extends over 18 amino acids. The source is a boy between 2 and 10 years old in good health and CMV-seronegative. The chain uses TRBV10-3 and TRBJ2-5; tentative D call: TRBD2 (6 bases). Input material: PBMCs. The CDR3 region has the DNA TGTGCCATCAGTGACGGGTCTAGCGCTACTGCGGATCGTGTGACCCAGTACTTC. Its protein is CAISDGSSATADRVTQYF.